This T cell receptor beta chain was recovered during a study of identical twins. This clonotype was seen ten or more times. CDR3 length: 13 residues. Trimming removed 5 bases from V and 5 bases from J, with 12 bases in between. TCRdb called the 5' RACE reads again in MiXCR, with one record for every CDR3 protein. The table has approximately 680,000 distinct CDR3 sequences, around 7.4% seen once. These records were also assigned to another study, of yellow fever vaccine responses in identical twins.

This TCR was recovered from a woman aged 18-29 years in good health. The chain employs TRBV12-3 or TRBV12-4 and TRBJ2-5; maybe TRBD1 (6 bases). Material: PBMCs. This CDR3 reads CASSRGHIETQYF. The CDR3 coding sequence is TGTGCCAGCAGTCGGGGACATATCGAGACCCAGTACTTC.